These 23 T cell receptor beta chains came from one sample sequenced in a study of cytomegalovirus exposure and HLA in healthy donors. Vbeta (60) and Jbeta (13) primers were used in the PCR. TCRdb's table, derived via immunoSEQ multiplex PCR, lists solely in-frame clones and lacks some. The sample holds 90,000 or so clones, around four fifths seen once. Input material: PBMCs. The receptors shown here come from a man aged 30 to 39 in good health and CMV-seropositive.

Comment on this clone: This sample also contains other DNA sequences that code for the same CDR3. In DNA, the CDR3 is TGTGCCAGTAGCGACGGACTAGCGGGGAACACCGGGGAGCTGTTTTTT. As protein: CASSDGLAGNTGELFF. The J gene is TRBJ2-2, the V gene TRBV5-4; 11 nucleotides agree with TRBD2. The trim removed 8 bases at V and 1 base at J, leaving 7 bases unmatched. The CDR3 loop spans 16 amino acids. Germline V gene sequence: CDR1 SGHNT, CDR2 YYREEE (reference sequence).

The CDR3 sequence is CASSLRTSTYEQYF. The CDR3 bases are TGTGCCAGCAGCTTACGGACTAGTACCTACGAGCAGTACTTC. The gene calls are TRBV13 and TRBJ2-7; 7 bases match TRBD2. The CDR3 covers 14 residues. Germline V gene data show CDR1 as PRHDT and CDR2 as FYEKMQ (reference sequence). V dropped 2 bases and J dropped 2; count of bases not matched to a gene: 3.

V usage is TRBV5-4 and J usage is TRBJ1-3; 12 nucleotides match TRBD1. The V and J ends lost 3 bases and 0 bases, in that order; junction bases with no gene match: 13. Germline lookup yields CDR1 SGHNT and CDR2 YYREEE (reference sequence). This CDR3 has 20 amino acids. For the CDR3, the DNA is TGTGCCAGCAGCTCCGAGCCGGGACAGGGGGCTCCAGTCTCTGGAAACACCATATATTTT. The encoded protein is CASSSEPGQGAPVSGNTIYF. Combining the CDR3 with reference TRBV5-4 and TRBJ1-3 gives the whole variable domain ETGVTQSPTHLIKTRGQQVTLRCSSQSGHNTVSWYQQALGQGPQFIFQYYREEENGRGNFPPRFSGLQFPNYSSELNVNALELDDSALYLCASSSEPGQGAPVSGNTIYFGEGSWLTVV.

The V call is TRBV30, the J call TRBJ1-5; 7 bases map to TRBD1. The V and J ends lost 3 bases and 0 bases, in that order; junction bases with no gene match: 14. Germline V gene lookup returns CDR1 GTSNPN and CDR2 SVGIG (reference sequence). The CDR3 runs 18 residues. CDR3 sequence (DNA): TGTGCCTGGAGCACCCACCGGGACAGCCTTTATAGCAATCAGCCCCAGCATTTT. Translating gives CAWSTHRDSLYSNQPQHF.

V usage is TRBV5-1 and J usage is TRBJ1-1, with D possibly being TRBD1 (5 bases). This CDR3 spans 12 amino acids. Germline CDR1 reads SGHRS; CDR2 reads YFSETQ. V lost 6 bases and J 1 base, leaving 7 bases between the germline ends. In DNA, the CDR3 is TGCGCCAGCAAGGACACGAACACTGAAGCTTTCTTT. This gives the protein CASKDTNTEAFF. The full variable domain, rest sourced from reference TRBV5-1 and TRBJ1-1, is KAGVTQTPRYLIKTRGQQVTLSCSPISGHRSVSWYQQTPGQGLQFLFEYFSETQRNKGNFPGRFSGRQFSNSRSEMNVSTLELGDSALYLCASKDTNTEAFFGQGTRLTVV.

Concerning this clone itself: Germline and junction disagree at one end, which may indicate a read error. The CDR3, as DNA: TGTACCAGCAGCTTAGGACAGGAGCAAGAGGCCCAGTACTTC. Encoded protein: CTSSLGQEQEAQYF. The V and J genes are TRBV7-9 and TRBJ2-5, with 7 nucleotides matching TRBD1. CDR1 and CDR2 (germline): SEHNR, FQNEAQ (reference sequence). The CDR3 has 14 residues.

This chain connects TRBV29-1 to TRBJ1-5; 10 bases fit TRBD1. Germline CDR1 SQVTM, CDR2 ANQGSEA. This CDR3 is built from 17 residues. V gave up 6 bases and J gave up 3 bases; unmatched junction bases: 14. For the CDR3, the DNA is TGCAGCGTCTCGACAGGGGGCCCGGCAGGCACCAATCAGCCCCAGCATTTT. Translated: CSVSTGGPAGTNQPQHF.

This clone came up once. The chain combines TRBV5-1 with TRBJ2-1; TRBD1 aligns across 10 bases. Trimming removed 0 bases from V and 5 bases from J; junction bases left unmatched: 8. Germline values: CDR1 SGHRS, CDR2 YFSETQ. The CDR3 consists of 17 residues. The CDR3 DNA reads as TGCGCCAGCAGCTTGGCCTCTAGGACAGGGGGGGACAATGAGCAGTTCTTC. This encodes CASSLASRTGGDNEQFF.

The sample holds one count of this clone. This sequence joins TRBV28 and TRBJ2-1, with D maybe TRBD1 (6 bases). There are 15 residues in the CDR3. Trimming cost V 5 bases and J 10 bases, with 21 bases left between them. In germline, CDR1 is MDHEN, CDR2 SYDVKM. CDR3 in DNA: TGTGCCAGCAGTCCCGCTAGACAGGCCCTAAGAGAGCAGTTCTTC. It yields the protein CASSPARQALREQFF.

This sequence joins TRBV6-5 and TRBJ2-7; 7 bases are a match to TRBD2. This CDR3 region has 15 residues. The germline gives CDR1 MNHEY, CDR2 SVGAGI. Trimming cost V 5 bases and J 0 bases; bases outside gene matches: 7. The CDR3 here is CASSRGLPSSYEQYF. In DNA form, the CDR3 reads TGTGCCAGCAGTCGGGGACTACCGAGCTCCTACGAGCAGTACTTC.

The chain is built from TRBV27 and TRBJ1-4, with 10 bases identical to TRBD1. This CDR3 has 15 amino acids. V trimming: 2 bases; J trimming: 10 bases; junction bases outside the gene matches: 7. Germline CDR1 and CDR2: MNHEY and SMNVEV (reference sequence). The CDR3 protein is CASSLLATGGGKLFF. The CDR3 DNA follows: TGTGCCAGCAGTTTACTTGCGACAGGGGGCGGAAAACTGTTTTTT.

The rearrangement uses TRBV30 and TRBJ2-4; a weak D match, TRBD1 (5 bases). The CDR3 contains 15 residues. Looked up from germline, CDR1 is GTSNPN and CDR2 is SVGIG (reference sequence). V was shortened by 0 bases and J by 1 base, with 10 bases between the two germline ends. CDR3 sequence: CAWSVGASAKNIQYF. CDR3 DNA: TGTGCCTGGAGTGTAGGGGCTTCGGCCAAAAACATTCAGTACTTC.

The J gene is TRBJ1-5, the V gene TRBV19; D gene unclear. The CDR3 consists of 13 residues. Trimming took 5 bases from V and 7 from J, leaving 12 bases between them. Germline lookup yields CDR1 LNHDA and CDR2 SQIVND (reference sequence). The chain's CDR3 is CASSGPLQQPQHF. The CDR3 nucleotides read TGTGCCAGTAGTGGCCCCCTGCAGCAGCCCCAGCATTTT.

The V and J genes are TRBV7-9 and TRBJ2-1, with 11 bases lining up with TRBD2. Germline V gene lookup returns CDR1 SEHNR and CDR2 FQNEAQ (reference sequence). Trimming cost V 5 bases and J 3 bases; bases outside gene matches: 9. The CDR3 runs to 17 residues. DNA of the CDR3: TGTGCCAGCAGCCCTTCCACTAGCGGGGGATTCTACAATGAGCAGTTCTTC. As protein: CASSPSTSGGFYNEQFF.

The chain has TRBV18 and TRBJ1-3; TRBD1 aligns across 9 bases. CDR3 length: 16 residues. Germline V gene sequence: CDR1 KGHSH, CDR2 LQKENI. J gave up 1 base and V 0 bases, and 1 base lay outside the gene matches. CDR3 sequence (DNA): TGTGCCAGCTCACCACCCGGGACAGGGTCTGGAAACACCATATATTTT. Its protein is CASSPPGTGSGNTIYF.

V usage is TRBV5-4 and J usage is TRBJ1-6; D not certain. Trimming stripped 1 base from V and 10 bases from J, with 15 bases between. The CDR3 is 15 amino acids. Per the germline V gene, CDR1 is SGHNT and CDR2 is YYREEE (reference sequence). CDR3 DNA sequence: TGTGCCAGCAGCTTGAAGCAGACCTCGGGGTCACCCCTCCACTTT. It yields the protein CASSLKQTSGSPLHF.

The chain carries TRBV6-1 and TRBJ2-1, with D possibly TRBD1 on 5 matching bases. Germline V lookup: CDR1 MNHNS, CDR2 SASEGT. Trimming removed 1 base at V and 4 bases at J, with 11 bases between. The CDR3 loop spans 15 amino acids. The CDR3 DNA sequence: TGTGCCAGCAGTGAAGGCGCAGGGTTTTACAATGAGCAGTTCTTC. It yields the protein CASSEGAGFYNEQFF.

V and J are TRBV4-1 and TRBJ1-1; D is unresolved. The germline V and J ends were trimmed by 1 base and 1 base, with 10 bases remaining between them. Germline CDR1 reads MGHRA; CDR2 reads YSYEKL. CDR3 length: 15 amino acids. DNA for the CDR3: TGCGCCAGCAGCCAAGTTACGGAGAGGAACACTGAAGCTTTCTTT. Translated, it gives CASSQVTERNTEAFF.

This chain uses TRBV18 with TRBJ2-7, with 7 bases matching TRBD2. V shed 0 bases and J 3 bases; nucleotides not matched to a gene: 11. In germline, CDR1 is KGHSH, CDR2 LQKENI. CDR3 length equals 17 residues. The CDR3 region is CASSPPLAASGNYEQYF. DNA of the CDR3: TGTGCCAGCTCACCACCCCTGGCGGCTAGCGGAAACTACGAGCAGTACTTC.

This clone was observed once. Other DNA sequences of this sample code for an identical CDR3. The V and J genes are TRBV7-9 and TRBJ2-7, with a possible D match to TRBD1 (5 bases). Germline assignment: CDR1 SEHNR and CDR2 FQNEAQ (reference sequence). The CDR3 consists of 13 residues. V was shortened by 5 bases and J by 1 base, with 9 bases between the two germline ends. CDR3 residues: CASSTSGSYEQYF. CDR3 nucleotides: TGTGCCAGCAGCACCTCAGGGTCCTACGAGCAGTACTTC.

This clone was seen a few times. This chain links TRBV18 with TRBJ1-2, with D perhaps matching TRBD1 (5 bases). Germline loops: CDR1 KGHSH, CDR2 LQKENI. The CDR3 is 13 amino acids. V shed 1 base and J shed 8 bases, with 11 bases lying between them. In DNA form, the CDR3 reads TGTGCCAGCTCACCACAACAGGTAGACGGCTACACCTTC. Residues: CASSPQQVDGYTF.

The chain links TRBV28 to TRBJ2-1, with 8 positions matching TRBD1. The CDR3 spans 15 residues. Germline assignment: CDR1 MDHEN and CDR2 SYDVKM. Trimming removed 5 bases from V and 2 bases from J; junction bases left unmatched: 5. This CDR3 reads CASSNTGGPYNEQFF. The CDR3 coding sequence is TGTGCCAGCAGTAATACAGGGGGGCCCTACAATGAGCAGTTCTTC.

CDR3 loop: CASSESRTGGNEQFF. The CDR3 DNA reads as TGCGCCAGCAGTGAGTCCCGAACAGGGGGAAATGAGCAGTTCTTC. This chain connects TRBV10-1 to TRBJ2-1; 8 positions match TRBD1. The CDR3 runs 15 residues. Germline CDR1 and CDR2: WNHNN and SYGVQD (reference sequence). J was trimmed by 7 bases and V by 0 bases; bases with no gene match: 5.